Given below is one T cell receptor (beta chain) in context. CDR1 and CDR2 (germline): GTSNPN, SVGIG (reference sequence). The V gene lost 1 base and the J gene lost 10 bases, with 13 bases spanning the gap. CDR3 length: 12 residues. The sample comes from a study of blood T cell repertoires in COVID-19. Study-level background: The cDNA or gDNA used as material had been derived from T cells, B-cell-depleted T cells, or PBMCs.

In the original processing: Reference gene primer amplification yielded estimated nucleated cell counts. Assay used: immunoSEQ multiplex PCR; TCRdb lists only in-frame clones, some missing. D and trimming come from the DNA, and the V and J calls and clone size come from that table. The sample consists of 150,000 to 200,000 clones, around 87% of them appearing once. The receptor's source is a man aged 40-49 years with active or convalescent COVID-19. The chain employs TRBV30 and TRBJ2-5; D might be TRBD1 (5 bases). The source material was peripheral blood. CDR3 loop: CAWSEQDLLQYF. The CDR3 DNA reads as TGTGCCTGGAGTGAACAGGACCTTCTCCAGTACTTC.